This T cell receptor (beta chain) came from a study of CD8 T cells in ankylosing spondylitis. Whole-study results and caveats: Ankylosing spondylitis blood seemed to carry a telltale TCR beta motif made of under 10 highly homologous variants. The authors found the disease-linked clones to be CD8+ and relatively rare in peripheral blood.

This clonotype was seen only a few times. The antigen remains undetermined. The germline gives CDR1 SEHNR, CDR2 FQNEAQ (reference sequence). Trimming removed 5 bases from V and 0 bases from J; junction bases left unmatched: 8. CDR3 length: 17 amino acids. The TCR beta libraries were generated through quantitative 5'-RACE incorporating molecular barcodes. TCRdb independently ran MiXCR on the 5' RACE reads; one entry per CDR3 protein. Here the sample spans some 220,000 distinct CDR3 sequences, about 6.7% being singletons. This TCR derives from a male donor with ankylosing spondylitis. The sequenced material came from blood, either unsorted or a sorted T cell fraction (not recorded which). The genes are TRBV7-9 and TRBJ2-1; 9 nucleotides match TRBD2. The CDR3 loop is CASSPLREGSSYNEQFF. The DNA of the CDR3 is TGTGCCAGCAGCCCTTTGCGGGAGGGGAGCTCCTACAATGAGCAGTTCTTC.